What follows describes a single T cell receptor (beta chain). Antigen: not known. The data stem from a study of blood T cells in healthy people across ages. Study-level findings and limits: The fall in TCR beta diversity per million T cells was roughly linear with age.

The CDR3 is 13 residues long. Trimming left V 6 bases short and J 5 bases short, with 13 bases between. Germline V gives CDR1 SGHAT, CDR2 FQNNGV. PCR was performed a second time for roughly 6 to 12 cycles using a sample-barcoded 5' primer and a J-beta primer mix. Each sample yielded at least 3 million CDR3-containing paired-end reads. TCRdb recomputed calls from the 5' RACE reads with MiXCR, one row per CDR3 protein. The profile covers 1.5 million to 2 million distinct CDR3 sequences, with roughly 27% appearing a single time and 7.7% taken by the ten largest. This TCR derives from a woman in her twenties or thirties in good health. Source material: blood. The rearrangement links TRBV11-2 to TRBJ2-5; D is possibly TRBD2 (6 bases). The CDR3 DNA reads TGTGCCAGCAGGGGGACTCGTATGGAGACCCAGTACTTC. Translation: CASRGTRMETQYF.